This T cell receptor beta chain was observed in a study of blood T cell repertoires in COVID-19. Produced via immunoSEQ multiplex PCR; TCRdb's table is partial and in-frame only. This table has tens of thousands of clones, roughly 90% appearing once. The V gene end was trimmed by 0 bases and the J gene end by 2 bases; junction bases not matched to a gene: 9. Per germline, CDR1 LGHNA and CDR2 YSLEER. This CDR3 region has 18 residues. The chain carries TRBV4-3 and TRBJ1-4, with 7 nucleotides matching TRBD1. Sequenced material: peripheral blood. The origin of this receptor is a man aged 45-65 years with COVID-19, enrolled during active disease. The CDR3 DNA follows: TGCGCCAGCAGCCAAGATCGGGCCGGGACAGTGACTAATGAAAAACTGTTTTTT. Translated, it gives CASSQDRAGTVTNEKLFF.